The text below deals with one T cell receptor (beta chain). Its antigen remains unknown. Healthy donors of bone marrow made up the group. This CDR3 contains 14 residues. CDR1 is LNHDA, CDR2 SQIVND, per germline (reference sequence). V lost 5 bases and J lost 2; bases outside the gene matches: 6. This specimen belongs to a study of cytomegalovirus exposure and HLA in healthy donors. Study-wide findings and caveats: A later analysis linked around 17,000 TCR beta sequences to HLA alleles at 0.05 false discovery rate.

13 Jbeta primers and 60 Vbeta primers were used for the PCR. Original handling: Counted up in a later analysis, unique TCR beta chains came to about 80 million, with around 10 million shared. Profiled with immunoSEQ multiplex PCR; TCRdb holds only in-frame clones, not every one. V, J and clone size are those of that table, while D and trimming were read from the DNA. The sample shows 150,000 or so clones, 65% to 80% of them seen only once. The sequence was collected from a man aged 40-49 years in good health and CMV-seropositive. What was sequenced was PBMCs. The rearrangement links TRBV19 to TRBJ2-7; 7 nucleotides line up with TRBD2. The CDR3 DNA is TGTGCCAGTAGTTCAAGCGGGATCCCCTACGAGCAGTACTTC. The encoded protein is CASSSSGIPYEQYF.